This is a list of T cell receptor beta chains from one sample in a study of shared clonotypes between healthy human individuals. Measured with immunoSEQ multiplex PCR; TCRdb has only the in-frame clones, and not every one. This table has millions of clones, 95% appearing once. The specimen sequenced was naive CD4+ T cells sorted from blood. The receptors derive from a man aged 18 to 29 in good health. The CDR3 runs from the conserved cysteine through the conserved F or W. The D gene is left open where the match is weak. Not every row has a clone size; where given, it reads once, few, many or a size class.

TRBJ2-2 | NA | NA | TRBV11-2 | TGTGCCAGCAGCTATCGGGGTGTGAACACCGGGGAGCTGTTTTTT | CASSYRGVNTGELFF
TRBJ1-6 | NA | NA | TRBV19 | TGTGCCAGTAGTATAGAGCATCCTCGGCCCCTCCACTTT | CASSIEHPRPLHF
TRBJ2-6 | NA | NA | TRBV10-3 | TGTGCCATCCAGGGGGGGCCCCTCATCTCTGGGGCCAACGTCCTGACTTTC | CAIQGGPLISGANVLTF
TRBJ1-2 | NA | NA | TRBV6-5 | TGTGCCAGCAGTTACTCGGGGGGACTCTATGGCTACACCTTC | CASSYSGGLYGYTF
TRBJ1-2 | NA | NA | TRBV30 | TGTGCCTGGACCCAATCAAACTATGGCTACACCTTC | CAWTQSNYGYTF
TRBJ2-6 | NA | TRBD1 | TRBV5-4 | TGTGCCAGCAGCCCCGGGCTAGGACAGGGAGGCTCTGGGGCCAACGTCCTGACTTTC | CASSPGLGQGGSGANVLTF
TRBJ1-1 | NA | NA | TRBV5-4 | TGTGCCAGCAGCTTCGACAGTTCAGGTGACACTGAAGCTTTCTTT | CASSFDSSGDTEAFF
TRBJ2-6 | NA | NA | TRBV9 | TGTGCCAGCAGCGCACAGGCCTCTGGGGCCAACGTCCTGACTTTC | CASSAQASGANVLTF
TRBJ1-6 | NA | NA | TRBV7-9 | TGTGCCAGCAGCTTGTACAGCGGGGGAAATTCACCCCTCCACTTT | CASSLYSGGNSPLHF
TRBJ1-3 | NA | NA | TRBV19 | TGTGCCAGTAGTATTGCCCAAGGAAACACCATATATTTT | CASSIAQGNTIYF
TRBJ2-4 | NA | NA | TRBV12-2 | TGTGCAAGTCGCTGGGACAGGGTGGTCAAAAACATTCAGTACTTC | CASRWDRVVKNIQYF
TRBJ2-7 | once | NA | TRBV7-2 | TGTGCCAGCAGTGGGTCCCCGGGAGTGGCCGAGCAGTACTTC | CASSGSPGVAEQYF
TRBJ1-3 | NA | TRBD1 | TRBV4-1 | TGCGCCAGCAGCCAACAGCGGACAGGGGGCAGTGGAAACACCATATATTTT | CASSQQRTGGSGNTIYF
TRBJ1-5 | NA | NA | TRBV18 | TGTGCCAGCTCACCAGGGGTGGGCCAGCCCCAGCATTTT | CASSPGVGQPQHF
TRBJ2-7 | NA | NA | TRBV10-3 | TGTGCCATCAGTGCGGCCAGGGCAGAAGGGGCAACTATGAACTACGAGCAGTACTTC | CAISAARAEGATMNYEQYF
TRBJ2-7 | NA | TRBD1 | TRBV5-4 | TGTGCCAGCAGTCGGTCCGGGACAGAGATATCTAGCTTGGGCGAGCAGTACTTC | CASSRSGTEISSLGEQYF
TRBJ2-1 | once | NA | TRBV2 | TGTGCCAGCAGTGGGGCCATAAGACTAGTTACGCATGAGCAGTTCTTC | CASSGAIRLVTHEQFF
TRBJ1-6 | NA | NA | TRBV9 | TGTGCCAGCAGCGTAGCTGTAAATTCACCCCTCCACTTT | CASSVAVNSPLHF
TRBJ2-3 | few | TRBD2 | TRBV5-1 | TGCGCCAGCAAGGGCGGGGGGTCCCGAGATACGCAGTATTTT | CASKGGGSRDTQYF
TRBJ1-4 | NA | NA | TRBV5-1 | TGCGCCAGCAGCGTGGGAAACAGGGTAGAAAAACTGTTTTTT | CASSVGNRVEKLFF
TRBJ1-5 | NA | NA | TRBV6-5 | TGTGCCAGCAGGCAGGGGAATAGCAATCAGCCCCAGCATTTT | CASRQGNSNQPQHF
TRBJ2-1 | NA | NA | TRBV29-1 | TGCAGCGTTGACAACAATGAGCAGTTCTTC | CSVDNNEQFF
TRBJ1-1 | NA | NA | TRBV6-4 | TGTGCCAGCGGAGGGGGATGGGGAAAGTTGAACACTGAAGCTTTCTTT | CASGGGWGKLNTEAFF
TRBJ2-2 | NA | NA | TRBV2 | TGTGCCAGCAGTGAATTCAGGGGGGACACCGGGGAGCTGTTTTTT | CASSEFRGDTGELFF